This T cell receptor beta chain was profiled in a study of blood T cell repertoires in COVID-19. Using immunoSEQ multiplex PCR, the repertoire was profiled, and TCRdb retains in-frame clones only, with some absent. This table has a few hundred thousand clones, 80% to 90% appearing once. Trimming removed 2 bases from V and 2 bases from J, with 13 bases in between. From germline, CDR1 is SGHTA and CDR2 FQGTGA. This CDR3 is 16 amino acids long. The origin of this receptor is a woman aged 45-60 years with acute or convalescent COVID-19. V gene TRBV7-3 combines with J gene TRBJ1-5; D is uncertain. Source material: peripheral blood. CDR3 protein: CASSLEGAGCNQPQHF. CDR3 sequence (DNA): TGTGCCAGCAGCTTAGAAGGTGCAGGCTGCAATCAGCCCCAGCATTTT.